The subject of this entry is one T cell receptor beta chain. Its specificity is unknown. One end of the junction does not line up with germline, which may come from a read error. Donors, healthy HIV-negative adults, lacked recent acute infections or vaccinations. Division of CD4+ cells produced a CD45RA+ naive subset and a CD45RA-negative memory subset. These data belong to a study of shared clonotypes between healthy human individuals. Study-wide background: The donors, two women and a few men, were aged 18 to 49.

Findings of the study overall: Generation probabilities of non-shared clonotypes were lower (relative to those shared by all four donors).

Assay: immunoSEQ multiplex PCR; the TCRdb copy retains only in-frame clones and omits some. The sample gives around 1.1 million clones, roughly 80% of which show up once; almost 0.9% is in the top ten. This clonotype was obtained from a man aged 18 to 29 in good health. Some clones in this sample may be carry-over from other donors' samples. The sequencing input was memory CD4+ T cells from PBMCs. Subset: CD45RA-negative fraction.

For the CDR3, the DNA is TGTGCCGGCAGCGTGTCTAGCGGGAGTAGCTACGAGCAGTACTTC. Translating gives CAGSVSSGSSYEQYF. The J gene is TRBJ2-7, the V gene TRBV7-2; 10 bases match TRBD2. Germline CDR1 SGHTA, CDR2 FQGNSA. The CDR3 contains 15 residues.